These 9 T cell receptor beta chains share one sample of origin, sequenced in a study of T cells in Graves' hyperthyroidism and ophthalmopathy (dated by TCRdb to about 2019). The library was made by multiplex PCR. TCRdb names Illumina HiSeq 2000 as the instrument used. The TCR beta CDR3 regions were amplified from RNA transcripts. A first-round RT-PCR of the TCR CDR3 used the HTBI primer set with the Qiagen OneStep RT-PCR kit. TCRdb reprocessing: public reads trimmed at Q25 with fastp, clones called with MiXCR, in-frame beta chains kept. CDR3 protein duplicates are merged, each entry listing the most common genes and DNA. The sample table holds a few hundred thousand distinct CDR3 sequences, of which 13% were seen once. 9% to 9.5% of the sample goes to the ten largest clones. Sequencing used blood. These receptors were taken from a young woman with Graves' hyperthyroidism.

In its sample, this clonotype was seen many times. V usage is TRBV6-1 and J usage is TRBJ2-7, with D unresolved. Trimming removed 2 bases at V and 1 base at J, with 12 bases between. Germline values: CDR1 MNHNS, CDR2 SASEGT. The CDR3 is 15 residues long. CDR3 loop: CASSESRLNSYEQYF. The CDR3 DNA reads TGTGCCAGCAGTGAAAGTCGATTGAATTCCTACGAGCAGTACTTC.

This clonotype has a count of ten or more. The J gene is TRBJ2-1, the V gene TRBV7-4, with 12 nucleotides matching TRBD2. Germline V gene lookup returns CDR1 SGHVT and CDR2 SQSDAQ. This CDR3 region has 18 residues. V dropped 2 bases and J dropped 7; count of bases not matched to a gene: 12. CDR3 in amino acids: CASSLSPPSGRARNEQFF. Written as DNA, the CDR3 is TGTGCCAGCAGCTTATCCCCCCCTAGCGGGAGGGCCAGGAATGAGCAGTTCTTC.

This clonotype was found many times. V gene TRBV2 combines with J gene TRBJ2-5, with 8 bases that match TRBD1. The V gene's germline CDR1 is SNHLY and CDR2 FYNNEI. There are 16 residues in the CDR3. With 6 bases clipped from V and 5 bases from J, the junction kept 14 bases outside the gene matches. Written as DNA, the CDR3 is TGTGCCAGCAGGCCCTCTAGACAGGGGCGCGAGGAGACCCAGTACTTC. Translating it yields CASRPSRQGREETQYF.

This clonotype was seen a few times. This sequence joins TRBV5-1 and TRBJ2-5; 8 bases align to TRBD2. Germline V CDR1 and CDR2: SGHRS, YFSETQ. J gave up 5 bases and V 4 bases, and 10 bases lay outside the gene matches. CDR3 length: 15 amino acids. CDR3 region: CASSRTGLGQETQYF. The CDR3 nucleotides are TGCGCCAGCAGCAGAACGGGACTAGGGCAGGAGACCCAGTACTTC. Combining the CDR3 with reference TRBV5-1 and TRBJ2-5 gives the whole variable domain KAGVTQTPRYLIKTRGQQVTLSCSPISGHRSVSWYQQTPGQGLQFLFEYFSETQRNKGNFPGRFSGRQFSNSRSEMNVSTLELGDSALYLCASSRTGLGQETQYFGPGTRLLVL.

This clonotype was counted at least ten times. The genes are TRBV3-1 and TRBJ1-5; unclear D gene. Trimming left V 4 bases short and J 7 bases short, with 14 bases between. The CDR3 has 14 amino acids. Germline CDR1 LGHDT, CDR2 YNNKEL (reference sequence). In DNA, the CDR3 is TGTGCCAGCAGCCGGGGAGGGTATGGCCAGCCCCAGCATTTT. Protein sequence: CASSRGGYGQPQHF.

This clonotype was seen more than once but under ten times. The rearrangement links TRBV19 to TRBJ2-1; 7 nucleotides align to TRBD2. CDR3 length: 15 amino acids. Germline trimming cut 7 bases from V and 9 bases from J; bases unmatched to any gene: 15. Per germline, CDR1 LNHDA and CDR2 SQIVND (reference sequence). The CDR3 DNA sequence: TGTGCCAGTACCCCGGGGACTATAGTCTCGGGTGAGCAGTTCTTC. It translates to CASTPGTIVSGEQFF.

Concerning this clonotype itself: This may be a read error, as it is one base from a much larger clone. The rearrangement joins TRBV15 to TRBJ1-4; D remains unclear. This CDR3 comprises 12 residues. V was shortened by 5 bases and J by 8 bases, with 9 bases between the two germline ends. In germline, CDR1 is LNHNV, CDR2 YYDKDF (reference sequence). CDR3 nucleotides: TGTGCCACCAGCGGAGTCAAGGAAAAACTGTTTTTT. It is translated as CATSGVKEKLFF.

In this sample, this clonotype turned up a few times. This chain connects TRBV10-3 to TRBJ2-5; D possibly corresponds to TRBD2 (7 bases). V was shortened by 5 bases and J by 1 base, with 23 bases between the two germline ends. This CDR3 has 18 residues. Germline V gene sequence: CDR1 ENHRY, CDR2 SYGVKD. The CDR3 DNA sequence: TGTGCCATCAGTAGGGGGGGTTTTGTACGGAGGGCCCAAGAGACCCAGTACTTC. Translation gives CAISRGGFVRRAQETQYF.

This clonotype was recorded at least ten times. The chain carries TRBV2 and TRBJ1-5; 7 bases map to TRBD1. CDR3 length equals 15 residues. CDR1 is SNHLY and CDR2 is FYNNEI in the germline V gene. The junction had 6 bases not matched to a gene; V was cut back by 1 base and J by 6 bases. CDR3 region: CASSEDRGGGQPQHF. The CDR3 DNA is TGTGCCAGCAGTGAAGACAGGGGAGGGGGTCAGCCCCAGCATTTT.